The 19 T cell receptor beta chains listed next were all sequenced from one sample in a study of T cells in Graves' hyperthyroidism and ophthalmopathy. The CDR3 regions of TCR beta were amplified from RNA transcripts. During a first-round RT-PCR of the TCR CDR3, the HTBI primer set was used. TCRdb analysed the multiplex PCR reads with MiXCR anew, one entry per CDR3 protein. The sample carries a few hundred thousand distinct CDR3 sequences, roughly 14% recorded once. The specimen was blood. These receptors originate from a woman younger than 45 with Graves' hyperthyroidism.

This clonotype was counted ten times or more. The gene calls are TRBV5-1 and TRBJ1-1; no reliable D call. V was pared by 1 base and J by 0 bases, with 13 bases between. The CDR3 length is 16 residues. Germline V lookup: CDR1 SGHRS, CDR2 YFSETQ. CDR3 region: CASSLSLQNLNTEAFF. The CDR3 region has the DNA TGCGCCAGCAGCTTGAGCCTACAGAACTTGAACACTGAAGCTTTCTTT. Full variable domain (rest looked up from reference TRBV5-1 and TRBJ1-1): KAGVTQTPRYLIKTRGQQVTLSCSPISGHRSVSWYQQTPGQGLQFLFEYFSETQRNKGNFPGRFSGRQFSNSRSEMNVSTLELGDSALYLCASSLSLQNLNTEAFFGQGTRLTVV.

This chain uses TRBV24-1 with TRBJ2-3, with a tentative D call TRBD1 (6 bases). The germline gives CDR1 KGHDR, CDR2 SFDVKD. Between the trimmed V and J ends, which lost 0 bases and 5 bases, there was a span of 14 bases. The CDR3 consists of 16 residues. The CDR3 DNA follows: TGTGCCACCAGTGATTTGGGGGGCGCTTCCTTAGATACGCAGTATTTT. Protein sequence: CATSDLGGASLDTQYF.

Comments on this clonotype: Here the CDR3 omits its conserved ending phenylalanine or tryptophan, so a read error is the likely source. The chain couples TRBV5-6 to TRBJ2-1; the match to TRBD1 covers 10 bases. Germline V gene data show CDR1 as SGHDT and CDR2 as YYEEEE. The CDR3 runs 14 residues. J was trimmed by 8 bases and V by 4 bases; bases with no gene match: 6. CDR3 residues: CASSVDRGLDEQFL. The CDR3 DNA is TGTGCCAGCAGCGTGGACAGGGGGTTGGATGAGCAGTTCCTC.

The chain employs TRBV30 and TRBJ2-7; 9 nucleotides line up with TRBD2. Germline CDR1 reads GTSNPN; CDR2 reads SVGIG (reference sequence). CDR3 length equals 15 residues. The trim removed 2 bases at V and 1 base at J, leaving 6 bases unmatched. Here the CDR3 reads CAWSTGLAGSYEQYF. In nucleotides, the CDR3 is TGTGCCTGGAGTACGGGACTAGCAGGTTCCTACGAGCAGTACTTC. Complete variable domain (other parts from reference TRBV30 and TRBJ2-7): SQTIHQWPATLVQPVGSPLSLECTVEGTSNPNLYWYRQAAGRGLQLLFYSVGIGQISSEVPQNLSASRPQDRQFILSSKKLLLSDSGFYLCAWSTGLAGSYEQYFGPGTRLTVT.

There are many counts of this clonotype. The CDR3 region is CASSFVPGGTEAFF. The CDR3 nucleotides are TGTGCCAGCAGCTTTGTCCCAGGGGGCACTGAAGCTTTCTTT. V and J are TRBV7-9 and TRBJ1-1, with 7 positions matching TRBD1. V lost 3 bases, J lost 4 bases, and 5 bases stayed unmatched. There are 14 residues in the CDR3. The germline CDR1 and CDR2 sequences are SEHNR and FQNEAQ (reference sequence).

This clonotype has at least ten counts. The gene calls are TRBV2 and TRBJ2-2; 10 bases map to TRBD2. CDR1 SNHLY and CDR2 FYNNEI come from the germline V gene. The CDR3 is 15 amino acids. Trimming took 4 bases from V and 6 from J; bases not matched to a gene: 5. CDR3 nucleotides: TGTGCCAGCAGTGCCCTAGCGGGAGTAGCCGGGGAGCTGTTTTTT. This gives the protein CASSALAGVAGELFF.

The chain combines TRBV28 with TRBJ2-1; D call uncertain. The CDR3 sequence is 15 residues long. V lost 5 bases and J lost 4, with 15 bases in between. Germline CDR1 and CDR2: MDHEN and SYDVKM. The CDR3 coding sequence is TGTGCCAGCAGTATACCCAGCCCCCAATACAATGAGCAGTTCTTC. Amino acids: CASSIPSPQYNEQFF.

The J gene is TRBJ2-3, the V gene TRBV6-9; 7 bases match TRBD2. The CDR3 consists of 15 residues. Germline CDR1 is MNHGY and CDR2 is SVAAGI. V lost 3 bases to trimming and J lost 2 bases; unmatched junction nucleotides: 5. CDR3 sequence (DNA): TGTGCCAGCAGTTACCTAGCGGATTACACAGATACGCAGTATTTT. Translating gives CASSYLADYTDTQYF.

V and J are TRBV25-1 and TRBJ1-1; D is undetermined. V lost 4 bases and J lost 4, with 13 bases in between. Germline loops: CDR1 MGHDK, CDR2 SYGVNS. The CDR3 sequence is 14 residues long. The CDR3 loop is CASSVTAGSTEAFF. In DNA, the CDR3 is TGTGCCAGCAGTGTAACCGCTGGGAGCACTGAAGCTTTCTTT.

There are a few counts of this clonotype. CDR3 protein: CSALFDSYEQYF. The CDR3, as DNA: TGCAGTGCTTTATTTGACAGCTACGAGCAGTACTTC. The chain carries TRBV20-1 and TRBJ2-7; a weak D match, TRBD1 (5 bases). The V end was cut by 5 bases, the J end by 3 bases, with 11 bases between. The V gene's germline CDR1 is DFQATT and CDR2 SNEGSKA (reference sequence). The CDR3 is made up of 12 amino acids.

This clonotype occurred a few times. This rearrangement joins TRBV20-1 to TRBJ1-5; no definite D call. The CDR3 sequence is 14 residues long. In germline, CDR1 is DFQATT, CDR2 SNEGSKA (reference sequence). Between the trimmed V and J ends, which lost 8 bases and 0 bases, there was a span of 14 bases. CDR3 nucleotide sequence: TGCAGTTTCATTTTACCCGTTAGCAATCAGCCCCAGCATTTT. Translation gives CSFILPVSNQPQHF.

Many counts were recorded for this clonotype. This chain connects TRBV30 to TRBJ1-1, with D uncertain. The CDR3 is 12 amino acids. Germline V CDR1 and CDR2: GTSNPN, SVGIG (reference sequence). The DNA of the CDR3 is TGTGCTCAGGAGGGTTTCGACACTGAAGCTTTCTTT. It codes for CAQEGFDTEAFF.

This clonotype has ten or more counts. The chain couples TRBV4-3 to TRBJ2-3; D not certain. This CDR3 spans 16 amino acids. Germline V lookup: CDR1 LGHNA, CDR2 YSLEER. The V and J ends lost 1 base and 1 base respectively, with 12 bases between them. The DNA of the CDR3 is TGCGCCAGCAGCCAAGTTTCCCAAATCGGCACAGATACGCAGTATTTT. It is translated as CASSQVSQIGTDTQYF.

This clonotype was observed many times. The gene calls are TRBV30 and TRBJ2-7; weak D call: TRBD2 (6 bases). V was shortened by 2 bases and J by 4 bases, with 6 bases between the two germline ends. CDR1 and CDR2 (germline): GTSNPN, SVGIG (reference sequence). CDR3 size: 11 residues. This CDR3 reads CAWSRGYEQYF. The CDR3 DNA sequence: TGTGCCTGGAGTCGGGGGTACGAGCAGTACTTC.

The chain is built from TRBV14 and TRBJ1-1; D unresolved. The length of the CDR3 is 14 residues. Trimming pared 1 base from V and 4 bases from J, leaving 10 bases between. CDR1 and CDR2 from the germline V gene are SGHDN and FVKESK. CDR3 sequence (DNA): TGTGCCAGCAGCCAAGCTTGGGGTGCCACTGAAGCTTTCTTT. Residues: CASSQAWGATEAFF.

This clonotype showed up many times. The CDR3, as DNA: TGCGCCAGCAGGACTAGCGGGAAATACGAGCAGTACTTC. It translates to CASRTSGKYEQYF. The chain is built from TRBV5-1 and TRBJ2-7, with 11 bases that match TRBD2. The germline CDR1 and CDR2 sequences are SGHRS and YFSETQ. V lost 5 bases and J lost 4; bases outside the gene matches: 2. This CDR3 has 13 amino acids.

This clonotype was detected ten times or more. The chain combines TRBV29-1 with TRBJ2-2, with 13 bases fitting TRBD2. The ends lost 6 bases at V and 3 bases at J; junction bases unmatched: 10. Germline V gives CDR1 SQVTM, CDR2 ANQGSEA. The CDR3 runs 17 residues. CDR3 bases: TGCAGCGTAGAACTAGCGGGAGGGCCTTTGGACACCGGGGAGCTGTTTTTT. Its protein product is CSVELAGGPLDTGELFF.

This clonotype was picked up a small number of times. The gene calls are TRBV30 and TRBJ2-2; possible D gene TRBD2, 5 bases. The CDR3 totals 17 residues. V dropped 5 bases and J dropped 4 bases, with 23 bases sitting between them. Germline V lookup: CDR1 GTSNPN, CDR2 SVGIG (reference sequence). The CDR3 nucleotides read TGTGCCTGGGCCCACAGATTATTGAGCGGATCCACCGGGGAGCTGTTTTTT. It yields the protein CAWAHRLLSGSTGELFF.

This clonotype was detected many times. This chain connects TRBV7-9 to TRBJ2-7, with D uncertain. Germline values: CDR1 SEHNR, CDR2 FQNEAQ (reference sequence). Trimming cost V 3 bases and J 7 bases, with 10 bases left between them. This CDR3 region has 12 residues. CDR3 sequence: CASSFDSSEQYF. CDR3 bases: TGTGCCAGCAGCTTCGATTCCTCGGAGCAGTACTTC.